The 27 T cell receptor beta chains in this list originate from one sample, sequenced in a study of T cell repertoires in cytomegalovirus infection. From the reads, TCRdb called clonotypes with MiXCR, one entry per CDR3 protein. This table holds a few hundred thousand distinct CDR3 sequences, around 40% found once. Antigens of these TCRs are unknown. The material sequenced was cultured PBMCs, taken from culture after CMV antigen stimulation. Receptors were obtained from a human donor in good health (CMV status not recorded). Some clones in this sample may be carry-over from other donors' samples.

The chain employs TRBV7-2 and TRBJ2-2, with TRBD1 identical over 11 bases. This CDR3 is built from 15 residues. The trim removed 5 bases at V and 7 bases at J, leaving 6 bases unmatched. In germline, CDR1 is SGHTA, CDR2 FQGNSA. CDR3 loop: CASSPWTGGNGELFF. In DNA, the CDR3 is TGTGCCAGCAGCCCATGGACAGGGGGCAACGGGGAGCTGTTTTTT.

This clonotype has just a few counts. This sequence joins TRBV19 and TRBJ1-5, with D possibly matching TRBD1 (5 bases). CDR3 size: 13 residues. Germline loops: CDR1 LNHDA, CDR2 SQIVND (reference sequence). The V gene lost 6 bases and the J gene lost 6 bases, with 12 bases spanning the gap. The CDR3 sequence: CASSSAGGQPQHF. DNA of the CDR3: TGTGCCAGTAGCTCTGCGGGGGGTCAGCCCCAGCATTTT.

The chain is built from TRBV11-3 and TRBJ2-1; 10 bases are shared with TRBD2. The junction had 4 bases not matched to a gene; V was cut back by 5 bases and J by 6 bases. This CDR3 region has 14 residues. Germline V lookup: CDR1 SGHNT, CDR2 YENEEA. The CDR3 coding sequence is TGTGCCAGCAGCGCTAGCGGGGGAGTCAATGAGCAGTTCTTC. Translation gives CASSASGGVNEQFF. Using reference TRBV11-3 and TRBJ2-1 for the parts outside the CDR3, the full variable domain is EAGVVQSPRYKIIEKKQPVAFWCNPISGHNTLYWYLQNLGQGPELLIRYENEEAVDDSQLPKDRFSAERLKGVDSTLKIQPAELGDSAVYLCASSASGGVNEQFFGPGTRLTVL.

The chain carries TRBV19 and TRBJ1-2; no firm D call. CDR1 is LNHDA, CDR2 SQIVND, per germline (reference sequence). The CDR3 loop spans 13 amino acids. V was trimmed by 6 bases and J by 4 bases, leaving 12 bases between them. CDR3 nucleotides: TGTGCCAGTAGATCCGAAGTCGGCTATGGCTACACCTTC. Residues: CASRSEVGYGYTF.

J is TRBJ2-5 and V is TRBV20-1; either TRBD1 or TRBD2 may supply D (5 bases each). The CDR3 contains 14 residues. Germline V gene data show CDR1 as DFQATT and CDR2 as SNEGSKA (reference sequence). V lost 2 bases and J 2 bases, leaving 12 bases between the germline ends. CDR3 loop: CSARSRGPQETQYF. CDR3 DNA sequence: TGCAGTGCTAGATCGAGGGGCCCACAAGAGACCCAGTACTTC.

The genes are TRBV10-3 and TRBJ2-5, with 9 bases fitting TRBD2. Germline CDR1 is ENHRY and CDR2 is SYGVKD. This CDR3 region has 15 residues. V lost 2 bases to trimming and J lost 0 bases; unmatched junction nucleotides: 1. The CDR3 nucleotides read TGTGCCATCAGTGAGAGCGGGGGGAACCAAGAGACCCAGTACTTC. This codes for CAISESGGNQETQYF.

The rearrangement links TRBV5-5 to TRBJ1-2; 12 bases fit TRBD1. The trim removed 2 bases at V and 8 bases at J, leaving 10 bases unmatched. The CDR3 is made up of 16 amino acids. Germline assignment: CDR1 SGHKS and CDR2 YYEKEE (reference sequence). CDR3 in DNA: TGTGCCAGCAGCTTTGGAAGGGACAGGGGGCTTCGGGGCTACACCTTC. Translated, it gives CASSFGRDRGLRGYTF.

With respect to this clonotype: One end of the junction fails to match germline, which may point to a read error. This sequence joins TRBV19 and TRBJ2-7; 7 positions agree with TRBD1. This CDR3 is built from 15 residues. Per the germline V gene, CDR1 is LNHDA and CDR2 is SQIVND (reference sequence). In nucleotides, the CDR3 is TGTGCCAGTAGCCGAGCCGGGACAGAGATCTACGAGCGGTACTTC. Its protein is CASSRAGTEIYERYF.

This clonotype has ten or more counts. The chain employs TRBV7-6 and TRBJ2-3; D is unresolved. The germline V gene encodes CDR1 SGHVS and CDR2 FNYEAQ. The CDR3 totals 17 residues. Trimming stripped 1 base from V and 3 bases from J, with 17 bases between. CDR3 DNA: TGTGCCAGCAGCTTAGGCTCCACCGTAGGCAGGACAGATACGCAGTATTTT. Protein product: CASSLGSTVGRTDTQYF.

There are a few counts of this clonotype. The J gene is TRBJ2-3, the V gene TRBV7-2; perhaps TRBD2 as D (6 bases). The germline gives CDR1 SGHTA, CDR2 FQGNSA. This CDR3 contains 15 residues. V was shortened by 4 bases and J by 2 bases, with 13 bases between the two germline ends. This CDR3 reads CASSSRRGVTDTQYF. CDR3 DNA sequence: TGTGCCAGCAGCTCGCGGCGGGGAGTCACAGATACGCAGTATTTT.

The chain employs TRBV2 and TRBJ1-5; D remains ambiguous. The CDR3 covers 14 residues. The germline V and J ends were trimmed by 8 bases and 5 bases, with 16 bases remaining between them. Germline assignment: CDR1 SNHLY and CDR2 FYNNEI. CDR3 in amino acids: CASRRSFFDQPQHF. CDR3 DNA sequence: TGTGCCAGCCGAAGGTCGTTTTTCGATCAGCCCCAGCATTTT. Looking up the rest from reference TRBV2 and TRBJ1-5 gives the full variable domain: EPEVTQTPSHQVTQMGQEVILRCVPISNHLYFYWYRQILGQKVEFLVSFYNNEISEKSEIFDDQFSVERPDGSNFTLKIRSTKLEDSAMYFCASRRSFFDQPQHFGDGTRLSIL.

J is TRBJ1-1 and V is TRBV12-5, with D possibly TRBD1 on 5 matching bases. CDR1 and CDR2 (germline): LGHNT, FRNRAP. The V and J ends lost 7 bases and 7 bases respectively, with 16 bases between them. The CDR3 loop spans 13 amino acids. CDR3 DNA sequence: TGTGCTAGTGAGCGGGAGGTGGGACTTGAAGCTTTCTTT. Translation: CASEREVGLEAFF.

V and J are TRBV6-2 or TRBV6-3 and TRBJ2-4; a weak D match, TRBD1 (5 bases). The germline CDR1 and CDR2 sequences are MNHEY and SVGEGT. This CDR3 has 19 amino acids. Trimming removed 4 bases from V and 0 bases from J, with 22 bases in between. In DNA form, the CDR3 reads TGTGCCAGCAGTTCGCGTTTTCTCTGGACAACCCTAGCCAAAAACATTCAGTACTTC. Protein: CASSSRFLWTTLAKNIQYF.

This clonotype was counted a single time. V gene TRBV20-1 combines with J gene TRBJ2-5; D call uncertain. Germline CDR1 DFQATT, CDR2 SNEGSKA (reference sequence). There are 12 residues in the CDR3. Trimming left V 1 base short and J 5 bases short, with 8 bases between. The CDR3, as DNA: TGCAGTGCTAGAGTCCTCCGCGAGACCCAGTACTTC. It is translated as CSARVLRETQYF.

This clonotype was counted a few times. J is TRBJ2-1 and V is TRBV19, with TRBD2 identical over 9 bases. Unmatched junction bases numbered 5, after V lost 1 base and J lost 4 bases. The CDR3 is 16 residues long. Germline-derived CDR1 and CDR2 are LNHDA and SQIVND (reference sequence). CDR3 sequence (DNA): TGTGCCAGTAGTATAGGGGCGGGAGGGTCGTACAATGAGCAGTTCTTC. Translated, it gives CASSIGAGGSYNEQFF.

Many counts were recorded for this clonotype. The gene calls are TRBV20-1 and TRBJ1-1, with D perhaps TRBD1 (6 bases). This CDR3 comprises 15 residues. V shed 0 bases and J shed 5 bases, with 16 bases lying between them. Germline CDR1 reads DFQATT; CDR2 reads SNEGSKA (reference sequence). As DNA, the CDR3 is TGCAGTGCTAGAGATTGGGGGGGCGGAGGGACTGAAGCTTTCTTT. Translation gives CSARDWGGGGTEAFF.

The genes are TRBV7-6 and TRBJ1-4, with TRBD1 as a possible D gene (6 bases). Germline CDR1 and CDR2: SGHVS and FNYEAQ. Trimming cost V 4 bases and J 0 bases, with 15 bases left between them. There are 17 residues in the CDR3. DNA for the CDR3: TGTGCCAGCAGCTCATACAGGGAACGGGCAACTAATGAAAAACTGTTTTTT. It encodes CASSSYRERATNEKLFF. Full variable domain (outside the CDR3, taken from reference TRBV7-6 and TRBJ1-4): GAGVSQSPRYKVTKRGQDVALRCDPISGHVSLYWYRQALGQGPEFLTYFNYEAQQDKSGLPNDRFSAERPEGSISTLTIQRTEQRDSAMYRCASSSYRERATNEKLFFGSGTQLSVL.

This clonotype was recorded once. The CDR3 nucleotides are TGCAGTGCTAAAGGGACAGCAAATTCACCCCTCCACTTT. Protein sequence: CSAKGTANSPLHF. The chain uses TRBV20-1 and TRBJ1-6, with TRBD1 matching over 7 bases. The CDR3 has 13 residues. Germline V CDR1 and CDR2: DFQATT, SNEGSKA (reference sequence). V lost 4 bases to trimming and J lost 7 bases; unmatched junction nucleotides: 4.

This clonotype was recorded at least ten times. V is TRBV7-9 and J is TRBJ1-1; no reliable D call. The CDR3 consists of 14 residues. Per germline, CDR1 SEHNR and CDR2 FQNEAQ (reference sequence). V was clipped by 1 base and J by 0 bases, with 6 bases between them. The CDR3 DNA reads TGTGCCAGCAGCTTAGGAGCATTGAACACTGAAGCTTTCTTT. It codes for CASSLGALNTEAFF.

This clonotype has only a few counts. The genes are TRBV7-2 and TRBJ1-4, with 7 positions matching TRBD1. V shed 8 bases, J shed 8 bases, and the junction held 2 bases outside the gene matches. The germline V gene has CDR1 SGHTA and CDR2 FQGNSA. The CDR3 sequence is 11 residues long. The CDR3 sequence: CASATGEKLFF. The CDR3 nucleotides are TGTGCCAGCGCGACAGGGGAAAAACTGTTTTTT.

This clonotype was seen a handful of times. V usage is TRBV28 and J usage is TRBJ1-5; TRBD1 matches at 9 bases. The CDR3 loop spans 16 amino acids. Germline values: CDR1 MDHEN, CDR2 SYDVKM. V was clipped by 5 bases and J by 6 bases; unmatched bases: 11. The CDR3 here is CASSPPGQGTFQPQHF. The CDR3 coding sequence is TGTGCCAGCAGTCCCCCGGGACAGGGCACTTTTCAGCCCCAGCATTTT.

In this sample, this clonotype turned up once. The chain recombines TRBV7-7 with TRBJ2-5, with D possibly being TRBD1 (6 bases). V lost 4 bases, J lost 5 bases, and 17 bases lay in between. CDR1 is SSHAT, CDR2 FNYEAQ, per germline (reference sequence). The CDR3 sequence is 15 residues long. In DNA form, the CDR3 reads TGTGCCAGCAGCTCATTAGGGGGTCCCACGGAGACCCAGTACTTC. Its protein is CASSSLGGPTETQYF. Using reference TRBV7-7 and TRBJ2-5 for the parts outside the CDR3, the full variable domain is GAGVSQSPRYKVTKRGQDVTLRCDPISSHATLYWYQQALGQGPEFLTYFNYEAQPDKSGLPSDRFSAERPEGSISTLTIQRTEQRDSAMYRCASSSLGGPTETQYFGPGTRLLVL.

V is TRBV20-1 and J is TRBJ2-7; tentative D call: TRBD1 (5 bases). This CDR3 spans 12 amino acids. Looked up from germline, CDR1 is DFQATT and CDR2 is SNEGSKA (reference sequence). V dropped 4 bases and J dropped 2 bases, with 9 bases sitting between them. The CDR3 region is CSATDSTYEQYF. CDR3 nucleotide sequence: TGCAGTGCTACAGACAGCACCTACGAGCAGTACTTC.

The V gene is TRBV24-1, the J gene TRBJ1-6; D not resolved. Per the germline V gene, CDR1 is KGHDR and CDR2 is SFDVKD. V lost 3 bases, J lost 8 bases, and 4 bases lay in between. The CDR3 consists of 12 residues. The CDR3, as DNA: TGTGCCACCAGTGATGCGGATTCACCCCTCCACTTT. Protein: CATSDADSPLHF.

This clonotype was observed a handful of times. The J gene is TRBJ2-1, the V gene TRBV20-1; maybe TRBD2 (5 bases). The CDR3 is 14 amino acids. Looked up from germline, CDR1 is DFQATT and CDR2 is SNEGSKA (reference sequence). The V end was cut by 6 bases, the J end by 0 bases, with 12 bases between. This CDR3 reads CSANRDASYNEQFF. The DNA for the CDR3 is TGCAGTGCCAATCGGGATGCCTCCTACAATGAGCAGTTCTTC.

This clonotype was recorded at least ten times. CDR3 in DNA: TGTGCCAGCAGTGAAGCGGGACTAGCGGGGGGGGGATACACAGATACGCAGTATTTT. Its translation is CASSEAGLAGGGYTDTQYF. The genes are TRBV6-1 and TRBJ2-3; 16 nucleotides agree with TRBD2. The V gene's germline CDR1 is MNHNS and CDR2 SASEGT. V lost 0 bases and J lost 2; bases outside the gene matches: 5. The CDR3 consists of 19 residues.

V is TRBV20-1 and J is TRBJ2-5; no firm D call. The CDR3 covers 10 residues. V was clipped by 2 bases and J by 5 bases, with 3 bases between them. Per the germline V gene, CDR1 is DFQATT and CDR2 is SNEGSKA (reference sequence). The CDR3 DNA is TGCAGTGCTAGAACGGAGACCCAGTACTTC. It codes for CSARTETQYF.